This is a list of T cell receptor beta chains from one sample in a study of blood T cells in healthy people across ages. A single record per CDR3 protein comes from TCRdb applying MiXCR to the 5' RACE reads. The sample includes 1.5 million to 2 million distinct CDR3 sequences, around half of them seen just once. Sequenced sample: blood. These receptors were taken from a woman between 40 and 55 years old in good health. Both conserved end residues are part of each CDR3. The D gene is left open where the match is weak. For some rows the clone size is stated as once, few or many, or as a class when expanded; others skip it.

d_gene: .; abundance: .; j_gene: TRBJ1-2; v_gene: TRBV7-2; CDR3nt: TGTGCCAACAGCCTAGTAGGGGGCTACACCTTC; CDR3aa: CANSLVGGYTF
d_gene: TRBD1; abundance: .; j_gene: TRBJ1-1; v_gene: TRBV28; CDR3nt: TGTGCCAGCAGTTCTCCTCCCGGGACAGGGGGCTTGATTGCTTTCTTT; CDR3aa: CASSSPPGTGGLIAFF
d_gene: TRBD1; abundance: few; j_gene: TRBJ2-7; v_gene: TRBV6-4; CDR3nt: TGTGCCAGCAGTGCGTCCCGGACAGGGTGTTACGAGCAGTACTTC; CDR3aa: CASSASRTGCYEQYF
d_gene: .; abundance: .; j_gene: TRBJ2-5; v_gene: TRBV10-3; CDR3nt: TGTGCCATTTCATTTGGGGGGTTCGAATACAATGAGCAGTACTTC; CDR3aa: CAISFGGFEYNEQYF
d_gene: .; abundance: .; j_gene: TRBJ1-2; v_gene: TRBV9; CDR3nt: TGTGCCAGCAGCGTGGGGGGTTCAAAGTATGGCTACACCTTC; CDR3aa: CASSVGGSKYGYTF
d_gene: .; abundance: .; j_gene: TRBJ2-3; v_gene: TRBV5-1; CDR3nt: TGCGCCAGCAGCCCCGACCGTCCACTAGGGGACTTCACAGATACGCAGTATTTT; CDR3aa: CASSPDRPLGDFTDTQYF
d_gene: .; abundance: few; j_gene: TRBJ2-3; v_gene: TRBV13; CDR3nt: TGTGCCAGCAGCTCACCGGGACAATCAGATACGCAGTATTTT; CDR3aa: CASSSPGQSDTQYF
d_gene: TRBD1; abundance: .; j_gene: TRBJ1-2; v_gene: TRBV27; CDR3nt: TGTGCCAGCAGTTTAGACAGGGAGGAAGATGGCTACACCTTC; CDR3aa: CASSLDREEDGYTF
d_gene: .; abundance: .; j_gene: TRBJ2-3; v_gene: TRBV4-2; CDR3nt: TGTGCCAGCAGCCAAGAAGACCACACCACAGATACGCAGTATTTT; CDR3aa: CASSQEDHTTDTQYF
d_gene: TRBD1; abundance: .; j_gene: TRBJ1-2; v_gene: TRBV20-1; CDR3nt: TGCAGTGCTGAGGGGACAGTATCCTATGGCTACACCTTC; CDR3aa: CSAEGTVSYGYTF
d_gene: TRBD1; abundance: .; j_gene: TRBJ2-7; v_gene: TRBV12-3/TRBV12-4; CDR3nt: TGTGCCAGCAGTTTGGGGTCCGGGACAGGATCCTACGAGCAGTACTTC; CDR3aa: CASSLGSGTGSYEQYF
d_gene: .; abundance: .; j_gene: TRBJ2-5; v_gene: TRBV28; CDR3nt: TGTGCCAGCGGAGGGACGGGGGAGACCCAGTACTTC; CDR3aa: CASGGTGETQYF
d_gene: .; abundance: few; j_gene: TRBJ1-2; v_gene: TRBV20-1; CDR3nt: TGCAGTGCTAGAGATTCCGGCGGGAAGGATACTGGCTACACCTTC; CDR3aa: CSARDSGGKDTGYTF
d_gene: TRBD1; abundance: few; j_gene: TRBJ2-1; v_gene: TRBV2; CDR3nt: TGTGCCAGCAGGGGCACCGGGACAGGGGTTTCGAATGAGCAGTTCTTC; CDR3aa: CASRGTGTGVSNEQFF
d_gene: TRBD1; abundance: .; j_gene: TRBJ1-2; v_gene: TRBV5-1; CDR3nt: TGCGCCAGCAGCTACCAGGGGGAAGGTGGCTACACCTTC; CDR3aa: CASSYQGEGGYTF
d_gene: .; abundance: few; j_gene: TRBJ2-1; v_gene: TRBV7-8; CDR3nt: TGTGCCAGCAGCCTTACTCAGGGTATTCGGGACAATGAGCAGTTCTTC; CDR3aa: CASSLTQGIRDNEQFF
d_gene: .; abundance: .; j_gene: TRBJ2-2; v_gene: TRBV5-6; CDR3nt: TGTGCCAGCAGCCGAGTTATAAGACCCGGGGAGCTGTTTTTT; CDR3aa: CASSRVIRPGELFF
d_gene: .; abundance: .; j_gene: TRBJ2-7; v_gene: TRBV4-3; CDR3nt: TGCGCCAGCAGCCAAGATGCCCCAGCCTCAGTCTCCTACGAGCAGTACTTC; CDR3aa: CASSQDAPASVSYEQYF
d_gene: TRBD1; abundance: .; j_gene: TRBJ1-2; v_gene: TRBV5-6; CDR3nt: TGTGCCAGCAGCCGCCGGGACAGCGAGACCTTCGGCTATGGCTACACCTTC; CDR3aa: CASSRRDSETFGYGYTF
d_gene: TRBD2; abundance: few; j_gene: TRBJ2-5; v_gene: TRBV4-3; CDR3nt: TGCGCCAGCAGCCAAGGAACACTAGCGGGCCAAGAGACCCAGTACTTC; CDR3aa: CASSQGTLAGQETQYF
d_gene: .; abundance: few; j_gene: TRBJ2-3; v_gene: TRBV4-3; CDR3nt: TGCGCCAGCAGCCAAGGATTCTCAGATACGCAGTATTTT; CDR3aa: CASSQGFSDTQYF
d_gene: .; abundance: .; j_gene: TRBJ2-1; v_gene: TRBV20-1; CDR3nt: TGCAGTGCCCCTGCAGGGGAGGCCTACAATGAGCAGTTCTTC; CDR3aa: CSAPAGEAYNEQFF
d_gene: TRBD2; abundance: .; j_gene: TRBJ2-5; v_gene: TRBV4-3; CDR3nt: TGCGCCAGCAGCCAAGATGGTCCAGCGGGGGCTATCCAAGAGACCCAGTACTTC; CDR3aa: CASSQDGPAGAIQETQYF
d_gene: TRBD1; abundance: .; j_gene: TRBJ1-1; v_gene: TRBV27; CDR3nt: TGTGCCAGCAGTTTATCGGACAGGCCGAACACTGAAGCTTTCTTT; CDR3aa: CASSLSDRPNTEAFF
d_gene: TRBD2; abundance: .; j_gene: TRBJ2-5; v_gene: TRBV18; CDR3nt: TGTGCCAGCTCGGTAGCGGGGGTGATCCAAGAGACCCAGTACTTC; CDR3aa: CASSVAGVIQETQYF
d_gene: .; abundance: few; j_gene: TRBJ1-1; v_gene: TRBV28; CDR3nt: TGTGCCAGCAGTTTATGGGGGCAGGGTAAGAACACTGAAGCTTTCTTT; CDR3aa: CASSLWGQGKNTEAFF
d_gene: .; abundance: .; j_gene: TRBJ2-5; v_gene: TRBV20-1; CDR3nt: TGCAGTGCTAGCCCAGATTCTACGTGGGAGCAGTACTTC; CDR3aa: CSASPDSTWEQYF
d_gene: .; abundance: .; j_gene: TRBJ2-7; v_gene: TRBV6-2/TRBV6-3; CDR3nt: TGTGCCAGCAGTTACCTTGGGTCCGACGGATACAAGCAGTACTTC; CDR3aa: CASSYLGSDGYKQYF
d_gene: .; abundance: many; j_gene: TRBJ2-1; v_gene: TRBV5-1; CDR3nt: TGTGCCAGCAGCTTAGCCGCTAATGAGCAGTTCTTC; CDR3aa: CASSLAANEQFF
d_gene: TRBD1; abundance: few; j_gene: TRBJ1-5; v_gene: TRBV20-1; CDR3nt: TGCAGTGCTTATCGGACAGGGAGCAATCAGCCCCAGCATTTT; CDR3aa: CSAYRTGSNQPQHF
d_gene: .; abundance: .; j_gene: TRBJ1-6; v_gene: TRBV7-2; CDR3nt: TGTGCCAGCAGCCACGGGGTGGGGTCACCCCTCCACTTT; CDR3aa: CASSHGVGSPLHF
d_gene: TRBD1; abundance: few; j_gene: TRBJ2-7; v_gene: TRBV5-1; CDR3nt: TGCGCCAGCAGCTTGGCCCCCGGGACAGGGATCGACGAGCAGTACTTC; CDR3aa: CASSLAPGTGIDEQYF
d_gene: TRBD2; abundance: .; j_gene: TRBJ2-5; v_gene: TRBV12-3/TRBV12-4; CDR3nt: TGTGCCAGCAGCCCCGCTGGCGGGGGGCATCAAGAGACCCAGTACTTC; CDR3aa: CASSPAGGGHQETQYF
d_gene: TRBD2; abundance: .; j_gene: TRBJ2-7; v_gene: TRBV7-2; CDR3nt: TGTGCCAGCAGCTTAAGCGGGGCAGCACTAGCGGGGGACAATGAGCAGTACTTC; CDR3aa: CASSLSGAALAGDNEQYF
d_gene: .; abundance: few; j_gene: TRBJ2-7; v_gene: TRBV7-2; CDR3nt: TGTGCCAGCAGCAAAAATGCCGGGGGTTTGGACGAGCAGTACTTC; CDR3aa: CASSKNAGGLDEQYF
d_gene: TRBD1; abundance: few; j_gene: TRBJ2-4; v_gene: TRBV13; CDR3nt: TGTGCCAGCAGCTTAAGGACAGGAGCCAAAAACATTCAGTACTTC; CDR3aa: CASSLRTGAKNIQYF
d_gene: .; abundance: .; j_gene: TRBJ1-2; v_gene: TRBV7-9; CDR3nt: TGTGCCAGCAGCCGAACTGGGACCTCCGGGCCTAATGGCTACACCTTC; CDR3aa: CASSRTGTSGPNGYTF
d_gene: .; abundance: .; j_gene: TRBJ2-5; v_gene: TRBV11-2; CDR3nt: TGTGCCAGCAGCTTAGCCCCGGAGGGACAAGAGACCCAGTACTTC; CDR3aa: CASSLAPEGQETQYF
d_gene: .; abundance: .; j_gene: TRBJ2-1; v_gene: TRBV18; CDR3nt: TGTGCCAGCTCACCCCAATGGAGGGGAAATGAGCAGTTCTTC; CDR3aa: CASSPQWRGNEQFF
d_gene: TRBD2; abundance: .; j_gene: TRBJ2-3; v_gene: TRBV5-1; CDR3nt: TGCGCCAGCAGCGCGGGACTAGCGGGGGTGGATACGCAGTATTTT; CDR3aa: CASSAGLAGVDTQYF
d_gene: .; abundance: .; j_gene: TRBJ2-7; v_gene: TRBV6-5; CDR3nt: TGTGCCAGCAGTTACGGGCAGGGGTTCACCTACGAGCAGTACTTC; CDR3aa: CASSYGQGFTYEQYF
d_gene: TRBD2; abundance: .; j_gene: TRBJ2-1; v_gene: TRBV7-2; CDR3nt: TGTGCCAGCAGCTCCGTCCCGGGACTAGCGGGGCGGCCCTACAATGAGCAGTTCTTC; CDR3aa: CASSSVPGLAGRPYNEQFF
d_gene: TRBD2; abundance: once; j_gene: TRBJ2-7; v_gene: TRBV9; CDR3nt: TGTGCCAGCAGCGTAGAGCGGGGTTACTACAATGAGCAGTACTTC; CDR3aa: CASSVERGYYNEQYF
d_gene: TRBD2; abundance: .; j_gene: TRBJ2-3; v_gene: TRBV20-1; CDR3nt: TGCAGTGCTAGAGCCCTAGCGGGGGTCACAGATACGCAGTATTTT; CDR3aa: CSARALAGVTDTQYF
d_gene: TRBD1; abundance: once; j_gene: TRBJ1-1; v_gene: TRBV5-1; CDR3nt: TGCGCCAGCAGCTCCACGAGAAAAGGGGGCGGAGGAGCTTTCTTT; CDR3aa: CASSSTRKGGGGAFF
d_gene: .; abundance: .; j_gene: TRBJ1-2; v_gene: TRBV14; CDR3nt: TGTGCCAGCAGCCAAGTTAAGGGTATCTACACCTTC; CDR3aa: CASSQVKGIYTF
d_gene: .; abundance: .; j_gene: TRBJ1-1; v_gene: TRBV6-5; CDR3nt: TGTGCCAGCACGCGAACCCCGGGGCACACTGAAGCTTTCTTT; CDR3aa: CASTRTPGHTEAFF
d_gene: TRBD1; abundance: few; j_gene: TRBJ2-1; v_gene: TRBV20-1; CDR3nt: TGCAGTGCCCACTACAGGGGCAATGAGCAGTTCTTC; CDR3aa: CSAHYRGNEQFF
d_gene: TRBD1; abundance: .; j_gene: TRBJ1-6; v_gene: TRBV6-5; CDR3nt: TGTGCCAGCAGTTATTTTACGGGACAGAAGAATTCACCCCTCCACTTT; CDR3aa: CASSYFTGQKNSPLHF
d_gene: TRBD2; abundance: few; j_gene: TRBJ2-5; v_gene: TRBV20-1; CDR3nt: TGCAGTGCTAGAGACGGGGCTAGCGGGGCTTTCCAAGAGACCCAGTACTTC; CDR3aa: CSARDGASGAFQETQYF
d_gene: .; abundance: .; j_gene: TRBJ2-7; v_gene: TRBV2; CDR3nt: TGTGCCAGCAGTGATAAGGCACAGGCAAGCTCCTACAAGCAGTACTTC; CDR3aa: CASSDKAQASSYKQYF
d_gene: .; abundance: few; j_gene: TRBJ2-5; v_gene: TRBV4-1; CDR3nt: TGCGCCAGCAGCCCCTCCGGGCAGGGGAGACAAGAGACCCAGTACTTC; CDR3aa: CASSPSGQGRQETQYF
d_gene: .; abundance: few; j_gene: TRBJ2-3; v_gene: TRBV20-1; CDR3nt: TGCAGTGCTAGACGGACTACTTCTACAGATACGCAGTATTTT; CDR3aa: CSARRTTSTDTQYF
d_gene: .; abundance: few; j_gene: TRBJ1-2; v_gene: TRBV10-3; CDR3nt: TGTGCCATCAGTGATTCCAGGGGACGGGGGACGGATGGCTACACCTTC; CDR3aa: CAISDSRGRGTDGYTF
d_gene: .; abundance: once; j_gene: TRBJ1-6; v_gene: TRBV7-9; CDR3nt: TGTGCCAGCAGCTCGAGTAGGAGTAATTCACCCCTCCACTTT; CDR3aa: CASSSSRSNSPLHF
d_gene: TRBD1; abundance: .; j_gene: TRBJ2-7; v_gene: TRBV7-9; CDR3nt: TGTGCCAGCAGCTTAGTAGGGTCGGGGACAGGGAGCTACGAGCAGTACTTC; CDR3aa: CASSLVGSGTGSYEQYF
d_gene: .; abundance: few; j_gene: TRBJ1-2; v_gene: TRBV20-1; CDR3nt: TGCAGTGCTAGAGATCCGATCGGGCGGGGCCATGGCTACACCTTC; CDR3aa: CSARDPIGRGHGYTF